This entry lists 13 T cell receptor beta chains sequenced from one sample in a study of blood T cell repertoires in COVID-19. Sequenced by immunoSEQ multiplex PCR; TCRdb stores in-frame clones only, minus some. The data show over 350,000 clones, 88% seen once. What was sequenced was PBMCs or T cells enriched from blood (not recorded which). Receptors were obtained from a woman between 18 and 29 years old who had recovered from COVID-19.

The count of this clone is one. The V call is TRBV24-1, the J call TRBJ2-3; perhaps TRBD2 as D (6 bases). Trimming stripped 4 bases from V and 4 bases from J, with 14 bases between. This CDR3 is built from 15 residues. CDR1 KGHDR and CDR2 SFDVKD come from the germline V gene. The CDR3 loop is CATSEPAGSPDTQYF. DNA of the CDR3: TGTGCCACCAGTGAGCCCGCCGGGAGTCCAGATACGCAGTATTTT.

This clone has only one observation. The rearrangement uses TRBV9 and TRBJ1-2, with 7 bases aligning to TRBD1. V lost 3 bases and J lost 0; bases outside the gene matches: 5. Germline CDR1 reads SGDLS; CDR2 reads YYNGEE. CDR3 length equals 15 residues. The CDR3: CASSGGQRSNYGYTF. The CDR3 nucleotides are TGTGCCAGCAGCGGGGGACAGCGGTCTAACTATGGCTACACCTTC.

The V gene is TRBV13, the J gene TRBJ1-2; TRBD1 matches 9 bases. The ends lost 5 bases at V and 1 base at J; junction bases unmatched: 11. Germline CDR1 and CDR2: PRHDT and FYEKMQ (reference sequence). The CDR3 is 17 residues long. The CDR3 nucleotides are TGTGCCAGCAGCCTCCGGACAGGGGTGATGTTTAACTATGGCTACACCTTC. It is translated as CASSLRTGVMFNYGYTF.

This sequence joins TRBV2 and TRBJ2-7; weak D call: TRBD1 (6 bases). Trimming left V 3 bases short and J 5 bases short, with 14 bases between. The germline CDR1 and CDR2 sequences are SNHLY and FYNNEI. The CDR3 contains 14 residues. The CDR3 nucleotides are TGTGCCAGCAGTGACAACAGGGTGAAGGACGAGCAGTACTTC. This translates into CASSDNRVKDEQYF.

The chain carries TRBV11-2 and TRBJ1-2; D is uncertain. V was trimmed by 0 bases and J by 5 bases, leaving 7 bases between them. Germline V gene data show CDR1 as SGHAT and CDR2 as FQNNGV. CDR3 size: 13 residues. The CDR3 sequence is CASSLDGVYGYTF. CDR3 DNA sequence: TGTGCCAGCAGCTTAGACGGGGTTTATGGCTACACCTTC.

This clone was picked up one time. The chain carries TRBV20-1 and TRBJ2-1; no definite D call. The CDR3 spans 13 residues. Trimming shortened V by 3 bases and J by 2 bases, and 8 bases separated the two germline ends. The germline V gene has CDR1 DFQATT and CDR2 SNEGSKA (reference sequence). The CDR3 protein is CSASRVPYNEQFF. For the CDR3, the DNA is TGCAGTGCTAGTAGAGTCCCCTACAATGAGCAGTTCTTC.

The chain's CDR3 is CASRPRDRGNEKLFF. CDR3 coding DNA: TGTGCCAGCAGGCCTCGGGACAGGGGTAATGAAAAACTGTTTTTT. V is TRBV11-3 and J is TRBJ1-4, with 10 nucleotides matching TRBD1. CDR3 length equals 15 residues. In germline, CDR1 is SGHNT, CDR2 YENEEA. V was pared by 6 bases and J by 4 bases, with 5 bases of the junction left unmatched.

The V and J genes are TRBV6-5 and TRBJ1-1, with TRBD1 matching 7 bases. This CDR3 spans 12 amino acids. Trimming took 6 bases from V and 5 from J; bases not matched to a gene: 3. CDR1 is MNHEY and CDR2 is SVGAGI in the germline V gene. The CDR3: CASRTGFTEAFF. The CDR3 DNA sequence: TGTGCCAGCAGGACAGGGTTTACTGAAGCTTTCTTT.

This rearrangement joins TRBV5-1 to TRBJ1-1; possible D gene TRBD1, 6 bases. Germline V lookup: CDR1 SGHRS, CDR2 YFSETQ. The V and J ends lost 1 base and 0 bases respectively, with 10 bases between them. The CDR3 contains 15 residues. CDR3 in amino acids: CASSLYPGVNTEAFF. The CDR3 DNA follows: TGCGCCAGCAGCTTGTACCCAGGGGTGAACACTGAAGCTTTCTTT.

This rearrangement joins TRBV4-1 to TRBJ1-5; 9 bases line up with TRBD1. The CDR3 runs 16 residues. V dropped 3 bases and J dropped 7; count of bases not matched to a gene: 10. Germline loops: CDR1 MGHRA, CDR2 YSYEKL. The CDR3 nucleotides are TGCGCCAGCAGCCAGACCTCCGGGACAGGGTGGCAGCCCCAGCATTTT. Its protein is CASSQTSGTGWQPQHF.

The V call is TRBV6-5, the J call TRBJ1-1; D is perhaps TRBD1 (5 bases). CDR3 size: 16 residues. Germline V gene data show CDR1 as MNHEY and CDR2 as SVGAGI. The V end lost 4 bases, the J end lost 2 bases, and 17 bases lay between the germline ends. CDR3 protein: CASSSPDGQQNTEAFF. The CDR3 DNA is TGTGCCAGCAGTTCGCCTGATGGACAACAAAACACTGAAGCTTTCTTT.

The rearrangement uses TRBV6-5 and TRBJ1-5; D remains ambiguous. The CDR3 is 13 amino acids. V was shortened by 6 bases and J by 1 base, with 7 bases between the two germline ends. The germline V gene has CDR1 MNHEY and CDR2 SVGAGI. The chain's CDR3 is CASRQTSNQPQHF. As DNA, the CDR3 is TGTGCCAGCAGACAGACAAGCAATCAGCCCCAGCATTTT.

The J gene is TRBJ1-1, the V gene TRBV2; 7 bases fit TRBD1. The CDR3 sequence is 13 residues long. Unmatched junction bases numbered 7, after V lost 5 bases and J lost 7 bases. CDR1 and CDR2 from the germline V gene are SNHLY and FYNNEI. CDR3 sequence (DNA): TGTGCCAGCAGTCTTGACAGGGAGCGTGAAGCTTTCTTT. This sequence encodes CASSLDREREAFF.